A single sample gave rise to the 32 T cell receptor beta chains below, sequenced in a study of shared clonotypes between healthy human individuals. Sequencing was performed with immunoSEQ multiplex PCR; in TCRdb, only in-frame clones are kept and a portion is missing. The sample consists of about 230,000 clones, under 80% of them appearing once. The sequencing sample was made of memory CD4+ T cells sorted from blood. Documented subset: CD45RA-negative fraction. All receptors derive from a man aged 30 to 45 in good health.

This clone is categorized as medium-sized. The DNA of the CDR3 is TGCGCCAGCAGCTTGGAGACCGCAGGGGGACGGGAGACCCAGTACTTC. This encodes CASSLETAGGRETQYF. This sequence joins TRBV5-1 and TRBJ2-5; 7 nucleotides line up with TRBD1. This CDR3 contains 16 residues. Per germline, CDR1 SGHRS and CDR2 YFSETQ. Germline trimming cut 0 bases from V and 5 bases from J; bases unmatched to any gene: 10.

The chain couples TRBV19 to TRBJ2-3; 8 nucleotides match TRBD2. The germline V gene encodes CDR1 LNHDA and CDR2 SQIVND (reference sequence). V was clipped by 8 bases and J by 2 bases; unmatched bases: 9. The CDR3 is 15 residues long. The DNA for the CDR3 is TGTGCCAGTGGATCCAGCGGGAGACACACAGATACGCAGTATTTT. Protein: CASGSSGRHTDTQYF.

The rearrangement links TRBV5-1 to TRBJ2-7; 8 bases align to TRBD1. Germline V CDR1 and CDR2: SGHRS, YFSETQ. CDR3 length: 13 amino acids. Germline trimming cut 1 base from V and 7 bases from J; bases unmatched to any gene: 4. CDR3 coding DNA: TGCGCCAGCAGCTTGATAACAGGGGGTGAGCAGTACTTC. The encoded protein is CASSLITGGEQYF.

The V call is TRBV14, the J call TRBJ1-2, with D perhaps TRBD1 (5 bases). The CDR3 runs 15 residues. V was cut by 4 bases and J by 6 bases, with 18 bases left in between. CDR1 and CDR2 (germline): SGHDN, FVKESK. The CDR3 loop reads CASSLILGARDGYTF. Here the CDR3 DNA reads TGTGCCAGCAGCCTAATACTAGGGGCAAGAGATGGCTACACCTTC.

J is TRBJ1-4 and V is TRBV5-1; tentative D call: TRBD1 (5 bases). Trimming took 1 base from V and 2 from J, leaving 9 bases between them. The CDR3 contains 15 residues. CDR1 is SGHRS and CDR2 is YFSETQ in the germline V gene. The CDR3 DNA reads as TGCGCCAGCAGCTTGTCGGCAGGGACTAATGAAAAACTGTTTTTT. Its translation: CASSLSAGTNEKLFF.

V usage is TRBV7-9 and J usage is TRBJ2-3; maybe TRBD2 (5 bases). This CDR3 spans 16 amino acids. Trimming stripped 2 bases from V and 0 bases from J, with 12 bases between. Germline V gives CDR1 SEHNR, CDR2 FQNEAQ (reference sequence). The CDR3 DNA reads TGTGCCAGCAGCTTAAGAGGGAGCACTAGCACAGATACGCAGTATTTT. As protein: CASSLRGSTSTDTQYF.

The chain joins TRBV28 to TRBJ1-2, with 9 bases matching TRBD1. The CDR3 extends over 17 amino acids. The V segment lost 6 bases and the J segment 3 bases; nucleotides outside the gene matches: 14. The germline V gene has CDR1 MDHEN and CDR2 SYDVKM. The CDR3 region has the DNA TGTGCCAGCAGAAGAAACAGGGGGCAGAGAACGGACTATGGCTACACCTTC. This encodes CASRRNRGQRTDYGYTF.

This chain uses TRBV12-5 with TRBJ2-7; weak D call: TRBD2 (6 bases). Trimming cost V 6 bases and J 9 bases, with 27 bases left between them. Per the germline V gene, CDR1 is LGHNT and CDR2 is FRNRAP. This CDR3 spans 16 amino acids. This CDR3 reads CASGTDISGNLRGQYF. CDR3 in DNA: TGTGCTAGTGGAACCGACATTAGCGGAAATTTACGAGGGCAGTACTTC.

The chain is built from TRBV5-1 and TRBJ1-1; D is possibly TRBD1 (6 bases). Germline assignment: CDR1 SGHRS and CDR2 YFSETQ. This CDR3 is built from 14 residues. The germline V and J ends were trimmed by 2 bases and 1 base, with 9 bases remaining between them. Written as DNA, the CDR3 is TGCGCCAGCAGCTTCGGGGGGCGGAACACTGAAGCTTTCTTT. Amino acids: CASSFGGRNTEAFF.

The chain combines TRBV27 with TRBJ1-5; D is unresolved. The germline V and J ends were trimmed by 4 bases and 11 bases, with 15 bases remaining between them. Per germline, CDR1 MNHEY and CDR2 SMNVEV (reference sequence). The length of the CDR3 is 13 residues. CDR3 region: CASSSGGAWAQHF. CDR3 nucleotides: TGTGCCAGCAGTTCTGGAGGCGCGTGGGCCCAGCATTTT.

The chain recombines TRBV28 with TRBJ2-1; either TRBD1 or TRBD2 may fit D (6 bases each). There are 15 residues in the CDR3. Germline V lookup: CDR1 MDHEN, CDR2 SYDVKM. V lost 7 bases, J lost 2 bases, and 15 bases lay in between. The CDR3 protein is CASTKGRGAYNEQFF. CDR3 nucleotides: TGTGCCAGCACCAAAGGTAGGGGGGCCTACAATGAGCAGTTCTTC. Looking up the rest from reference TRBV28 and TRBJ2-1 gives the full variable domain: DVKVTQSSRYLVKRTGEKVFLECVQDMDHENMFWYRQDPGLGLRLIYFSYDVKMKEKGDIPEGYSVSREKKERFSLILESASTNQTSMYLCASTKGRGAYNEQFFGPGTRLTVL.

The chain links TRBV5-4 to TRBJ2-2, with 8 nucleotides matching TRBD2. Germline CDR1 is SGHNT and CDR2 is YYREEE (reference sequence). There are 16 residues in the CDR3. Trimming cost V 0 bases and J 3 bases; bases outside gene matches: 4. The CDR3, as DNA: TGTGCCAGCAGCTTGGCTACTAGCGGCTACACCGGGGAGCTGTTTTTT. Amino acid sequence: CASSLATSGYTGELFF. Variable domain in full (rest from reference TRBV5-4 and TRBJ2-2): ETGVTQSPTHLIKTRGQQVTLRCSSQSGHNTVSWYQQALGQGPQFIFQYYREEENGRGNFPPRFSGLQFPNYSSELNVNALELDDSALYLCASSLATSGYTGELFFGEGSRLTVL.

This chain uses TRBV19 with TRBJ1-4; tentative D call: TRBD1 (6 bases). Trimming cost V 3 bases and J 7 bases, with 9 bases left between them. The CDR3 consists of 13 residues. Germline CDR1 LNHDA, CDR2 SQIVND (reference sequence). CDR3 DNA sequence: TGTGCCAGTAGTATGACAGGAGTTGAAAAACTGTTTTTT. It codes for CASSMTGVEKLFF.

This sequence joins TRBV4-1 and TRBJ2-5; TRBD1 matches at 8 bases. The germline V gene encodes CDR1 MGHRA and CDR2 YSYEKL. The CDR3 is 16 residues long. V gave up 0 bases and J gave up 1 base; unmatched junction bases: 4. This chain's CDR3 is CASSQDRTGIQETQYF. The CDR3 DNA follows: TGCGCCAGCAGCCAAGACAGGACAGGGATCCAAGAGACCCAGTACTTC.

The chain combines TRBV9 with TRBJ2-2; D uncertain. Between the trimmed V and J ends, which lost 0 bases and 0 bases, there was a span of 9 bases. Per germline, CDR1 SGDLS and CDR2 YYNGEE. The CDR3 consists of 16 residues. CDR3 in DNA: TGTGCCAGCAGCGTAGGGGGTAGCTCGAACACCGGGGAGCTGTTTTTT. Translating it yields CASSVGGSSNTGELFF. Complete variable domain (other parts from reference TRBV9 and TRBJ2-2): DSGVTQTPKHLITATGQRVTLRCSPRSGDLSVYWYQQSLDQGLQFLIQYYNGEERAKGNILERFSAQQFPDLHSELNLSSLELGDSALYFCASSVGGSSNTGELFFGEGSRLTVL.

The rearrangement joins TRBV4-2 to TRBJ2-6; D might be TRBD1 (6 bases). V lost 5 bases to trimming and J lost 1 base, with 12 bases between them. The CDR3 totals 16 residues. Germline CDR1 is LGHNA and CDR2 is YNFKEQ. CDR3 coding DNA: TGTGCCAGCAGCGCACAGGGAGCTTCTGGGGCCAACGTCCTGACTTTC. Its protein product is CASSAQGASGANVLTF.

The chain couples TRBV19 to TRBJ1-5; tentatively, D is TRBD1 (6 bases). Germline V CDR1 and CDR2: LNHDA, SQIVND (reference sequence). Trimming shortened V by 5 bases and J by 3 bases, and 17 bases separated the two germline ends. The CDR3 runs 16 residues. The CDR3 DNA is TGTGCCAGTAGTCGACCCATTACAGGGATCAATCAGCCCCAGCATTTT. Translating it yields CASSRPITGINQPQHF.

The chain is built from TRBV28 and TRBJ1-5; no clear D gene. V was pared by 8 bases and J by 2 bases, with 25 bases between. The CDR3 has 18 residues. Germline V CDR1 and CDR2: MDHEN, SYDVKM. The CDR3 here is CASGLPTRVTAGNQPQHF. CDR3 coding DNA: TGTGCCAGCGGTCTGCCGACCCGGGTCACGGCTGGCAATCAGCCCCAGCATTTT.

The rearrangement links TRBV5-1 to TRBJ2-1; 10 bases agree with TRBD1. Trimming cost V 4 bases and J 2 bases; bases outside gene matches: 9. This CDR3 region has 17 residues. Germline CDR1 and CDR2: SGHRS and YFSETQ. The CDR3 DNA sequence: TGCGCCAGCAGCCTGGCGCCGGGACAGGGGACCTACAATGAGCAGTTCTTC. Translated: CASSLAPGQGTYNEQFF.

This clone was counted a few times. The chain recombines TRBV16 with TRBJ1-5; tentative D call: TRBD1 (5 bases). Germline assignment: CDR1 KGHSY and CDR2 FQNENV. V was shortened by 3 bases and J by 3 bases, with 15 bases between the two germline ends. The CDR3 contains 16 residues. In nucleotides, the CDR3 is TGTGCCAGCAGCCATCGCCTGGCAGGGCCCAATCAGCCCCAGCATTTT. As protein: CASSHRLAGPNQPQHF.

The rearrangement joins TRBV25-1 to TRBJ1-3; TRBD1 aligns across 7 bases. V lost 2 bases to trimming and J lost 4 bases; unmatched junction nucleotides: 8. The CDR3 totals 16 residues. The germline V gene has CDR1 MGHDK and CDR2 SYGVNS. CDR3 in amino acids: CASSESPQGSGNTIYF. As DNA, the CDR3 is TGTGCCAGCAGTGAAAGCCCACAGGGGTCAGGAAACACCATATATTTT.

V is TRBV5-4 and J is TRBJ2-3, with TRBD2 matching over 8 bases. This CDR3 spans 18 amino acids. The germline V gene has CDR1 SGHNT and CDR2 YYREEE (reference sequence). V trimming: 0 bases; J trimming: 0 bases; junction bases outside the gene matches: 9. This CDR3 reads CASSLGSGIAASTDTQYF. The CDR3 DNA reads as TGTGCCAGCAGCTTGGGTAGCGGGATCGCTGCTAGCACAGATACGCAGTATTTT.

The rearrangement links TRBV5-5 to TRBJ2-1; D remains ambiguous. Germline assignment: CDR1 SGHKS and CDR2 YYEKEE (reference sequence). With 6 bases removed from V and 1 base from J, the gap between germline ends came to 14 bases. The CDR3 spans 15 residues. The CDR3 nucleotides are TGTGCCAGCACCCCTATGAGACAATCCTACAATGAGCAGTTCTTC. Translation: CASTPMRQSYNEQFF.

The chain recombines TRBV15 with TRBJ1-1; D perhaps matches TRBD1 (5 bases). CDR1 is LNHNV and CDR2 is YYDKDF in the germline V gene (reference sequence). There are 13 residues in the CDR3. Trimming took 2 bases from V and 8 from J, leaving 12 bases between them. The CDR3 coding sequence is TGTGCCACCAGCAGATCGGTGGGGCGGGAAGCTTTCTTT. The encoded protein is CATSRSVGREAFF.

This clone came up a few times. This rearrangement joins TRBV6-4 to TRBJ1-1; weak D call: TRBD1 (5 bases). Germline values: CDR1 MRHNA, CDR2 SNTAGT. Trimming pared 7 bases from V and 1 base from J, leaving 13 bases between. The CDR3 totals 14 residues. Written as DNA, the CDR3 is TGTGCCAGCACCCCCCGGGGGGAGAACACTGAAGCTTTCTTT. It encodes CASTPRGENTEAFF.

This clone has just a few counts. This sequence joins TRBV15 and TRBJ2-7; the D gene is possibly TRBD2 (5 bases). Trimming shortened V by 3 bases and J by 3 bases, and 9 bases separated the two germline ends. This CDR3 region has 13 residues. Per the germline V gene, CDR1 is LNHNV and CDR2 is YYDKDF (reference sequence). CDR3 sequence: CATSSGRDYEQYF. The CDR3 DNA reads TGTGCCACCAGCAGCGGACGGGACTACGAGCAGTACTTC.

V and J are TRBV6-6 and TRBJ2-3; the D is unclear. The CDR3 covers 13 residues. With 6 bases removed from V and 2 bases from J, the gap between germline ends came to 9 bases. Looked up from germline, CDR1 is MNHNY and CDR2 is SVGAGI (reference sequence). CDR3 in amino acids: CASRPKNTDTQYF. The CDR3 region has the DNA TGTGCCAGCAGACCTAAAAACACAGATACGCAGTATTTT.

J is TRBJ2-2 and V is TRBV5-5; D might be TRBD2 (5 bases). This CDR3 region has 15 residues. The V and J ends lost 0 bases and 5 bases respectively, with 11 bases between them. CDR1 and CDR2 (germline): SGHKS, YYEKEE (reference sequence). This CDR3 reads CASSLAGRRTGELFF. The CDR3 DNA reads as TGTGCCAGCAGCTTGGCAGGCCGGAGGACCGGGGAGCTGTTTTTT.

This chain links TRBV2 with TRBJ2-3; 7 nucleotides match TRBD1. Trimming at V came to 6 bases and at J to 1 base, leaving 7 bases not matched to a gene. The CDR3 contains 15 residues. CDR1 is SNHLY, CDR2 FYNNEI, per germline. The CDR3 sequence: CASRRQGLGTDTQYF. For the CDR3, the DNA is TGTGCCAGCAGACGACAGGGATTGGGCACAGATACGCAGTATTTT.

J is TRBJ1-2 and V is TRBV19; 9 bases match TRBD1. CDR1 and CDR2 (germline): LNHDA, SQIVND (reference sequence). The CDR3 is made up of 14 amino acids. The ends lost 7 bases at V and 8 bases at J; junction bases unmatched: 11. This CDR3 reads CASNPPGQGVGYTF. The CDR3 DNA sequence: TGTGCCAGTAATCCCCCGGGACAGGGCGTCGGCTACACCTTC.

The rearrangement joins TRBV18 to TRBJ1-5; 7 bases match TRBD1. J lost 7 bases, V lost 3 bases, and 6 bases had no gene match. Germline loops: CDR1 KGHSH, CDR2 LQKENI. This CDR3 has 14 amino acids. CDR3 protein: CASSPSRTGQPQHF. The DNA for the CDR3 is TGTGCCAGCTCACCTTCGAGGACAGGACAGCCCCAGCATTTT.

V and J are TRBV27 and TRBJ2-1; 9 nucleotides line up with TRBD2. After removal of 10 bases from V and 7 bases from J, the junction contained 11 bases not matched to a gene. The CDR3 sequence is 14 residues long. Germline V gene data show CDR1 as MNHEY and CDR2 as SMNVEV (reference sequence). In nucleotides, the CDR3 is TGTGCCATCGCCAGGCGGGAGGGTAGAAATGAGCAGTTCTTC. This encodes CAIARREGRNEQFF.